The 23 T cell receptor beta chains given below trace back to one sample, sequenced in a study of T cell repertoires in cytomegalovirus infection. Via MiXCR, TCRdb re-called the reads, giving one row per CDR3 protein. The sample has 630,000 or so distinct CDR3 sequences, about 24% seen once. The specimen was CD8+ T cells from PBMCs. The receptors were sampled from a human donor in good health (CMV status not recorded). Some clones in this sample may be carry-over from other donors' samples.

This clonotype appeared many times. The chain is built from TRBV7-2 and TRBJ1-1; the D gene is possibly TRBD1 (6 bases). Deletions cut 8 bases from V and 5 bases from J, with 18 bases between. Looked up from germline, CDR1 is SGHTA and CDR2 is FQGNSA. The CDR3 is 14 residues long. CDR3 in DNA: TGTGCCAGCGGACTGTTATACAGGGCTACTGAAGCTTTCTTT. Residues: CASGLLYRATEAFF.

For this clonotype: This sequence may be a read error, since a much larger clone differs from it by one base. The CDR3 loop reads CASSRGQGAIETQYF. The DNA of the CDR3 is TGTGCCAGCAGCCGTGGACAGGGGGCGATAGAGACCCAGTACTTC. The chain couples TRBV12-3 or TRBV12-4 to TRBJ2-5; 11 bases fit TRBD1. The V segment lost 6 bases and the J segment 4 bases; nucleotides outside the gene matches: 7. The CDR3 is 15 amino acids.

This clonotype was counted a few times. The rearrangement joins TRBV28 to TRBJ2-7; D perhaps matches TRBD1 (5 bases). Deletions cut 4 bases from V and 0 bases from J, with 13 bases between. CDR3 length: 15 residues. Germline assignment: CDR1 MDHEN and CDR2 SYDVKM. CDR3 residues: CASSSPTGSSYEQYV. The CDR3, as DNA: TGTGCCAGCAGTTCTCCCACAGGAAGCTCCTACGAGCAGTACGTC.

The genes are TRBV27 and TRBJ2-1; tentative D call: TRBD1 (5 bases). Germline V lookup: CDR1 MNHEY, CDR2 SMNVEV (reference sequence). This CDR3 has 16 amino acids. Trimming pared 0 bases from V and 3 bases from J, leaving 12 bases between. CDR3 residues: CASSLSGRIRYNEQFF. CDR3 DNA sequence: TGTGCCAGCAGTTTATCGGGGCGTATCCGCTACAATGAGCAGTTCTTC.

In its sample, this clonotype was seen a few times. This chain connects TRBV7-6 to TRBJ2-1, with TRBD1 identical over 8 bases. Germline assignment: CDR1 SGHVS and CDR2 FNYEAQ. V was clipped by 4 bases and J by 9 bases; unmatched bases: 2. The CDR3 is 12 residues long. CDR3 sequence reads: CASSWTGLEQFF. The CDR3 DNA sequence: TGTGCCAGCAGCTGGACAGGGCTTGAGCAGTTCTTC. Looking up the rest from reference TRBV7-6 and TRBJ2-1 gives the full variable domain: GAGVSQSPRYKVTKRGQDVALRCDPISGHVSLYWYRQALGQGPEFLTYFNYEAQQDKSGLPNDRFSAERPEGSISTLTIQRTEQRDSAMYRCASSWTGLEQFFGPGTRLTVL.

CDR3 sequence: CASTPTGGSPLHF. The CDR3 DNA is TGTGCCAGCACCCCGACAGGGGGCTCACCCCTCCACTTT. The V call is TRBV14, the J call TRBJ1-6, with TRBD1 matching 10 bases. The germline V gene has CDR1 SGHDN and CDR2 FVKESK. J lost 10 bases, V lost 7 bases, and 4 bases had no gene match. The CDR3 is 13 amino acids. The variable domain in full, with the rest retrieved from reference TRBV14 and TRBJ1-6, is EAGVTQFPSHSVIEKGQTVTLRCDPISGHDNLYWYRRVMGKEIKFLLHFVKESKQDESGMPNNRFLAERTGGTYSTLKVQPAELEDSGVYFCASTPTGGSPLHFGNGTRLTVT.

This clonotype appeared many times. The chain is built from TRBV7-2 and TRBJ2-1; 12 bases map to TRBD2. This CDR3 comprises 15 residues. The V gene's germline CDR1 is SGHTA and CDR2 FQGNSA. V lost 5 bases to trimming and J lost 15 bases; unmatched junction nucleotides: 14. CDR3: CASSPTLAGGAEGFF. Here the CDR3 DNA reads TGTGCCAGCAGCCCTACACTAGCGGGGGGAGCGGAGGGGTTCTTC. Looking up the rest from reference TRBV7-2 and TRBJ2-1 gives the full variable domain: GAGVSQSPSNKVTEKGKDVELRCDPISGHTALYWYRQSLGQGLEFLIYFQGNSAPDKSGLPSDRFSAERTGGSVSTLTIQRTQQEDSAVYLCASSPTLAGGAEGFFGPGTRLTVL.

This chain uses TRBV19 with TRBJ2-2; D unresolved. CDR1 is LNHDA, CDR2 SQIVND, per germline (reference sequence). This CDR3 has 12 amino acids. With 7 bases removed from V and 3 bases from J, the gap between germline ends came to 6 bases. CDR3 nucleotide sequence: TGTGCCAGTATAACCTACACCGGGGAGCTGTTTTTT. Translated, it gives CASITYTGELFF.

The rearrangement joins TRBV28 to TRBJ2-3, with 8 bases identical to TRBD2. Germline CDR1 reads MDHEN; CDR2 reads SYDVKM. With 5 bases clipped from V and 4 bases from J, the junction kept 8 bases outside the gene matches. The CDR3 loop spans 15 amino acids. CDR3 protein: CASSPRGAWADTQYF. Here the CDR3 DNA reads TGTGCCAGCAGTCCGCGGGGGGCCTGGGCAGATACGCAGTATTTT.

This clonotype turned up a few times. The rearrangement joins TRBV28 to TRBJ2-1; 11 bases match TRBD1. Trimming removed 8 bases from V and 6 bases from J; junction bases left unmatched: 9. CDR1 and CDR2 from the germline V gene are MDHEN and SYDVKM. This CDR3 comprises 15 residues. The CDR3 nucleotides are TGTGCCAGCGCGGACCGGGACAGGGGGTTCAATGAGCAGTTCTTC. It specifies CASADRDRGFNEQFF.

This clonotype appeared many times. The rearrangement joins TRBV7-9 to TRBJ1-1; D gene uncertain. The V gene's germline CDR1 is SEHNR and CDR2 FQNEAQ (reference sequence). The CDR3 has 15 amino acids. V shed 1 base and J shed 0 bases, with 9 bases lying between them. The CDR3 bases are TGTGCCAGCAGCTTAGGTAACGTGGTGAACACTGAAGCTTTCTTT. Its protein is CASSLGNVVNTEAFF.

The CDR3 DNA sequence: TGTGCCAGCAGAAAGGGGTTTAGCAATCAGCCCCAGCATTTT. Translation: CASRKGFSNQPQHF. This chain uses TRBV28 with TRBJ1-5, with D perhaps matching TRBD1 (5 bases). Trimming shortened V by 6 bases and J by 0 bases, and 9 bases separated the two germline ends. This CDR3 is 14 amino acids long. Germline V gene sequence: CDR1 MDHEN, CDR2 SYDVKM.

The chain is built from TRBV7-9 and TRBJ1-2; D perhaps matches TRBD1 (5 bases). The V end lost 2 bases, the J end lost 7 bases, and 11 bases lay between the germline ends. The CDR3 has 13 amino acids. CDR1 and CDR2 (germline): SEHNR, FQNEAQ (reference sequence). The CDR3 loop reads CASSLPQGGGYTF. DNA for the CDR3: TGTGCCAGCAGCTTACCTCAGGGTGGTGGCTACACCTTC. The complete variable domain, with remaining parts taken from reference TRBV7-9 and TRBJ1-2, reads DTGVSQNPRHKITKRGQNVTFRCDPISEHNRLYWYRQTLGQGPEFLTYFQNEAQLEKSRLLSDRFSAERPKGSFSTLEIQRTEQGDSAMYLCASSLPQGGGYTFGSGTRLTVV.

J is TRBJ1-6 and V is TRBV2; unclear D gene. Between the trimmed V and J ends, which lost 4 bases and 0 bases, there was a span of 13 bases. This CDR3 has 17 residues. Germline V gene sequence: CDR1 SNHLY, CDR2 FYNNEI. CDR3 in DNA: TGTGCCAGCAGTGTTGGGCAGGAAAGCTCCTATAATTCACCCCTCCACTTT. Protein: CASSVGQESSYNSPLHF.

This clonotype occurred many times. The rearrangement joins TRBV7-6 to TRBJ2-1; 7 bases are shared with TRBD2. V lost 5 bases, J lost 6 bases, and 13 bases stayed unmatched. The CDR3 runs to 16 residues. The V gene's germline CDR1 is SGHVS and CDR2 FNYEAQ. For the CDR3, the DNA is TGTGCCAGCAGCCCTCGCCGACGGAGGGAGGGCAATGAGCAGTTCTTC. Translating it yields CASSPRRRREGNEQFF.

The genes are TRBV10-3 and TRBJ2-3; D ambiguous. Germline CDR1 is ENHRY and CDR2 is SYGVKD. The CDR3 is 15 amino acids. Trimming removed 3 bases from V and 2 bases from J, with 12 bases in between. CDR3 bases: TGTGCCATCAGTGAAGACGGAGAGTTCACAGATACGCAGTATTTT. Its protein is CAISEDGEFTDTQYF.

This clonotype has just a few counts. This chain joins TRBV12-5 and TRBJ2-1, with unresolved D. Germline CDR1 and CDR2: LGHNT and FRNRAP. The CDR3 loop spans 11 amino acids. V was pared by 2 bases and J by 9 bases, with 5 bases between. CDR3 coding DNA: TGTGCTAGTGGTTTGAACGCTGAGCAGTTCTTC. The encoded protein is CASGLNAEQFF.

This chain joins TRBV29-1 and TRBJ2-3; possible D gene TRBD2, 5 bases. CDR3 length equals 13 residues. CDR1 SQVTM and CDR2 ANQGSEA come from the germline V gene. V was cut by 4 bases and J by 0 bases, with 8 bases left in between. In DNA form, the CDR3 reads TGCAGCGTTGGTTGGACTAGCACAGATACGCAGTATTTT. Protein: CSVGWTSTDTQYF.

The CDR3 nucleotides read TGTGCCACCAGCCCCCGGACCCACAACACTGAAGCTTTCTTT. Translated: CATSPRTHNTEAFF. The chain is built from TRBV15 and TRBJ1-1; no clear D. The CDR3 spans 14 residues. CDR1 LNHNV and CDR2 YYDKDF come from the germline V gene (reference sequence). Trimming left V 5 bases short and J 2 bases short, with 12 bases between.

This clonotype occurred a few times. V is TRBV6-1 and J is TRBJ2-1; the D gene could be TRBD1 or TRBD2 (5 bases each). The CDR3 covers 15 residues. Germline CDR1 and CDR2: MNHNS and SASEGT. Between the trimmed V and J ends, which lost 6 bases and 0 bases, there was a span of 12 bases. CDR3 coding DNA: TGTGCCAGCAGGAATCGGGACCACTCCTACAATGAGCAGTTCTTC. It specifies CASRNRDHSYNEQFF.

This clonotype came up once. The rearrangement joins TRBV10-3 to TRBJ2-6; weak D call: TRBD1 (5 bases). Trimming left V 3 bases short and J 2 bases short, with 11 bases between. CDR3 length: 16 amino acids. Germline lookup yields CDR1 ENHRY and CDR2 SYGVKD. The DNA for the CDR3 is TGTGCCATCAGTGAATACAGGCCCCCTGGGGCCAACGTCCTGACTTTC. Protein sequence: CAISEYRPPGANVLTF.

As concerns this clonotype: One base away lies a much larger clone, so this may be a sequencing read error. The CDR3 nucleotides read TGTGCCGGCAGTGAATGGGAGGGGACAGGGGACACTGAAGCTTTCTTT. Encoded protein: CAGSEWEGTGDTEAFF. This chain links TRBV25-1 with TRBJ1-1, with TRBD1 matching 10 bases. This CDR3 spans 16 amino acids. Germline V lookup: CDR1 MGHDK, CDR2 SYGVNS.

The chain is built from TRBV9 and TRBJ2-2; D remains ambiguous. The germline V and J ends were trimmed by 0 bases and 1 base, with 16 bases remaining between them. The V gene's germline CDR1 is SGDLS and CDR2 YYNGEE. The CDR3 spans 18 residues. The CDR3 region is CASSVGLDVLGNTGELFF. The DNA for the CDR3 is TGTGCCAGCAGCGTAGGATTAGACGTACTGGGGAACACCGGGGAGCTGTTTTTT.